Below, one T cell receptor (beta chain) is given with its context. The clone's antigen remains unknown. No much larger clonotype is one base removed from it; base qualities were not supplied. Based on the germline V gene, the CDR1 and CDR2 sequences are SGHVS and FQNEAQ. Trimming removed 5 bases from V and 1 base from J, leaving 8 bases between the germline ends. Inclusive of the bounding cysteine and phenylalanine, the CDR3 is 14 residues long. The DNA shown is the 42-base CDR3, in frame from base 1. One collaborating source in Seattle enrolled patients while the patients were actively infected and followed the patients over time throughout the course of disease. The collaborating institutions used their own protocols to collect whole blood in K2EDTA tubes. For TCRbeta analysis, collaborators shipped samples as frozen whole blood, isolated PBMCs, or DNA extracted from either of those sample types.

TCRbeta CDR3 regions were amplified from genomic DNA by means of the immunoSEQ Assay, a bias-controlled multiplex PCR. In the authors' own workflow: Nucleated cell counts per sample were estimated from amplification of reference gene primers within the assay. To quantify the absolute abundance of each unique TCRbeta CDR3 rearrangement, sequence reads were collapsed and filtered. For each sample, productive Simpson clonality was calculated as the square root of Simpson's diversity index across productive rearrangements. This immuneACCESS table, as held by TCRdb, lists in-frame sequences with V and J called but not all clones. Of the missing ones, under half trace to an unresolved V gene in checked studies; the others have no known cause. Clone size and V and J calls were adopted from that table, with D and trimming inferred from the DNA. Within this sample are fewer than 400,000 clones, with 85% to 90% of them counted one time only. Less than 3.5% of the sample is in the top ten clones.

This record belongs to a study of blood T cell repertoires in COVID-19 (dated by TCRdb to between 2020 and 2021). Regarding the research as a whole: The collaborator samples originated in the United States, Italy and Spain and spanned the acute and convalescent phases of COVID-19. Deeply sampled blood TCRbeta repertoires from subjects exposed to, actively infected with, or recovered from COVID-19 were included in the dataset. The repertoires were released in a freely available public database meant as a resource for research on the immune response to SARS-CoV-2. The prospective study material was composed of cDNA or gDNA derived from T cells, B-cell-depleted T cells, or PBMCs. The samples were drawn from two sources: the first 160 participants of the ongoing ImmuneRACE study, and 1,200 or so subjects contributed by 6 global collaborators. Where HLA class I and class II types were available, the types were taken from metadata supplied by the sample provider, not from assay-based typing. Nearly every sample came with metadata listing a de-identified subject ID, COVID-19 status, age in years and sex.

Points the paper makes about the study in general: How much clinical and demographic metadata was included differed by source and by participant, and the metadata was provided uncurated.

Here the chain combines TRBV7-8 and TRBJ1-4; TRBD1 is perhaps the D gene, given 6 matching bases. Input material: peripheral blood. The sequence came from a woman in her twenties or thirties with COVID-19, enrolled during active disease. This receptor has the CDR3 CASSPQGTNEKLFF. The bases read TGTGCCAGCAGCCCACAGGGAACTAATGAAAAACTGTTTTTT.